Below, 23 T cell receptor beta chains from the same sample are listed, as sequenced in a study of shared clonotypes between healthy human individuals. Method: immunoSEQ multiplex PCR; TCRdb's copy keeps in-frame clones and lacks some. The sample includes some 490,000 clones, about 84% of them seen just once. Sequenced sample: PBMCs. All receptors derive from a woman between 40 and 50 years old in good health. Some clones in this sample may be carry-over from other donors' samples.

The chain is built from TRBV18 and TRBJ2-1; 9 nucleotides match TRBD1. Per the germline V gene, CDR1 is KGHSH and CDR2 is LQKENI. The CDR3 consists of 15 residues. Trimming at V came to 4 bases and at J to 4 bases, leaving 5 bases not matched to a gene. The CDR3 bases are TGTGCCAGCTCACTCCGGGACAGGGAATACAATGAGCAGTTCTTC. Protein sequence: CASSLRDREYNEQFF.

The chain employs TRBV6-5 and TRBJ1-1; weak D call: TRBD1 (5 bases). Germline V gene sequence: CDR1 MNHEY, CDR2 SVGAGI. The CDR3 length is 16 residues. The V gene lost 0 bases and the J gene lost 1 base, with 12 bases spanning the gap. CDR3: CASSYSGGDWNTEAFF. The CDR3 DNA follows: TGTGCCAGCAGTTACTCCGGAGGGGATTGGAACACTGAAGCTTTCTTT.

The chain uses TRBV29-1 and TRBJ2-5; D remains unclear. V lost 3 bases, J lost 5 bases, and 4 bases lay in between. The CDR3 is 10 residues long. Germline V gene sequence: CDR1 SQVTM, CDR2 ANQGSEA. The CDR3 coding sequence is TGCAGCGTTGACCGGGAGACCCAGTACTTC. Encoded protein: CSVDRETQYF.

CDR3 amino acids: CASSLGIGLTTGELFF. In DNA, the CDR3 is TGTGCCAGCAGCTTAGGGATAGGGCTGACCACCGGGGAGCTGTTTTTT. The chain couples TRBV7-3 to TRBJ2-2; D gene unclear. Germline V gives CDR1 SGHTA, CDR2 FQGTGA. Trimming removed 2 bases from V and 4 bases from J, with 14 bases in between. The CDR3 has 16 amino acids.

The chain combines TRBV29-1 with TRBJ2-7, with unresolved D. The V gene's germline CDR1 is SQVTM and CDR2 ANQGSEA. The CDR3 is 12 amino acids. Trimming removed 4 bases at V and 0 bases at J, with 7 bases between. The CDR3 is CSVAVSSYEQYF. CDR3 nucleotide sequence: TGCAGCGTTGCAGTGTCCTCCTACGAGCAGTACTTC.

Concerning this clone itself: A single base is all that separates this from a far larger clone, so a read error is likely. The sample carries other DNA sequences with the same CDR3. The V call is TRBV27, the J call TRBJ1-5, with a possible D match to TRBD1 (5 bases). Germline V lookup: CDR1 MNHEY, CDR2 SMNVEV (reference sequence). CDR3 length: 15 amino acids. The CDR3 DNA reads as TGTGCCAGCAGATCCCGAGGGGTAGGCAATCAGCCCCGGCATTTT. It codes for CASRSRGVGNQPRHF.

The genes are TRBV7-6 and TRBJ2-7; perhaps TRBD1 as D (5 bases). The CDR3 has 13 residues. Germline CDR1 SGHVS, CDR2 FNYEAQ. Trimming pared 1 base from V and 2 bases from J, leaving 6 bases between. The CDR3 loop reads CASSLEGTYEQYF. The DNA for the CDR3 is TGTGCCAGCAGCTTAGAGGGGACCTACGAGCAGTACTTC.

V gene TRBV10-3 combines with J gene TRBJ2-7; D remains unclear. The V end lost 3 bases, the J end lost 3 bases, and 12 bases lay between the germline ends. Germline V CDR1 and CDR2: ENHRY, SYGVKD. This CDR3 is built from 14 residues. CDR3: CAISDPLTGYEQYF. DNA for the CDR3: TGTGCCATCAGTGACCCGCTAACTGGCTACGAGCAGTACTTC.

A single count supports this clone. The V and J genes are TRBV29-1 and TRBJ1-2; TRBD1 matches 8 bases. Looked up from germline, CDR1 is SQVTM and CDR2 is ANQGSEA. This CDR3 has 11 amino acids. Unmatched junction bases numbered 4, after V lost 5 bases and J lost 8 bases. DNA of the CDR3: TGCAGCGTTATGACAGGGGTCGGCTACACCTTC. Translating it yields CSVMTGVGYTF.

The genes are TRBV5-1 and TRBJ1-2, with 9 bases that match TRBD1. The trim removed 3 bases at V and 6 bases at J, leaving 9 bases unmatched. Germline V CDR1 and CDR2: SGHRS, YFSETQ. The CDR3 loop spans 15 amino acids. The CDR3 DNA follows: TGCGCCAGCAGCTGGGGGACAGGGCTTCCTGATGGCTACACCTTC. Encoded protein: CASSWGTGLPDGYTF.

This chain links TRBV6-5 with TRBJ2-6; D remains unclear. Germline CDR1 MNHEY, CDR2 SVGAGI. Trimming took 6 bases from V and 0 from J, leaving 9 bases between them. The CDR3 is 15 residues long. CDR3 bases: TGTGCCAGCAGACCGGGTTTCTCTGGGGCCAACGTCCTGACTTTC. Translation: CASRPGFSGANVLTF.

This clone was seen once. The DNA of the CDR3 is TGCGCCAGCAGCTTAAACGGACTAGCGGGAGGAGGGGAGACCCAGTACTTC. Its protein product is CASSLNGLAGGGETQYF. This sequence joins TRBV5-1 and TRBJ2-5, with TRBD2 identical over 14 bases. The CDR3 has 17 residues. The junction had 8 bases not matched to a gene; V was cut back by 2 bases and J by 5 bases. Germline V gene data show CDR1 as SGHRS and CDR2 as YFSETQ.

V gene TRBV7-3 combines with J gene TRBJ2-3; a weak D match, TRBD1 (6 bases). Germline loops: CDR1 SGHTA, CDR2 FQGTGA. The V and J ends lost 1 base and 0 bases respectively, with 8 bases between them. The CDR3 spans 15 residues. The CDR3 DNA follows: TGTGCCAGCAGCTTAAGAAGGGGGAGCACAGATACGCAGTATTTT. The encoded protein is CASSLRRGSTDTQYF.

The chain uses TRBV7-2 and TRBJ2-1, with D perhaps being TRBD1 or TRBD2 (6 bases each). The ends were cut back, 5 bases at V and 5 bases at J, with 19 bases in the middle. Germline V CDR1 and CDR2: SGHTA, FQGNSA. This CDR3 comprises 16 residues. As DNA, the CDR3 is TGTGCCAGCAGCCGGCGGGGAGCGACAGGAAACAATGAGCAGTTCTTC. Amino acids: CASSRRGATGNNEQFF.

The chain uses TRBV28 and TRBJ1-3; TRBD1 might be the D (6 bases). From germline, CDR1 is MDHEN and CDR2 SYDVKM. The germline V and J ends were trimmed by 3 bases and 0 bases, with 12 bases remaining between them. The CDR3 has 16 residues. The CDR3 region has the DNA TGTGCCAGCAGTTTGAGCCGGGGGCTCTCTGGAAACACCATATATTTT. Protein: CASSLSRGLSGNTIYF.

This chain links TRBV5-1 with TRBJ2-5; TRBD1 matches 9 bases. V gave up 1 base and J gave up 5 bases; unmatched junction bases: 6. Germline CDR1 SGHRS, CDR2 YFSETQ. CDR3 length: 15 residues. The CDR3 sequence: CASSLPGQGGETQYF. DNA for the CDR3: TGCGCCAGCAGCTTGCCGGGACAGGGCGGGGAGACCCAGTACTTC.

In regard to this clone: A far larger clone is one nucleotide away, so this likely arose from a read error. This sequence joins TRBV30 and TRBJ1-5; D uncertain. Germline V gives CDR1 GTSNPN, CDR2 SVGIG (reference sequence). This CDR3 is 13 amino acids long. The CDR3 protein is CAWSGTGNQLQHF. The DNA of the CDR3 is TGTGCCTGGAGTGGGACGGGGAATCAGCTCCAGCATTTT.

The chain couples TRBV7-9 to TRBJ1-2; no clear D. With 1 base removed from V and 5 bases from J, the gap between germline ends came to 5 bases. CDR1 is SEHNR and CDR2 is FQNEAQ in the germline V gene (reference sequence). This CDR3 is built from 12 residues. The chain's CDR3 is CASSLELYGYTF. CDR3 DNA sequence: TGTGCCAGCAGCTTAGAGCTTTATGGCTACACCTTC. Full variable domain (missing parts from reference TRBV7-9 and TRBJ1-2): DTGVSQNPRHKITKRGQNVTFRCDPISEHNRLYWYRQTLGQGPEFLTYFQNEAQLEKSRLLSDRFSAERPKGSFSTLEIQRTEQGDSAMYLCASSLELYGYTFGSGTRLTVV.

The chain combines TRBV28 with TRBJ2-3; D is tentatively TRBD1 or TRBD2 (5 bases each). Per the germline V gene, CDR1 is MDHEN and CDR2 is SYDVKM. This CDR3 comprises 16 residues. V lost 3 bases, J lost 6 bases, and 19 bases lay in between. CDR3 in DNA: TGTGCCAGCAGTTTCGTCGGGGCCCTAAAGGTCGATACGCAGTATTTT. Encoded protein: CASSFVGALKVDTQYF.

The rearrangement links TRBV7-9 to TRBJ1-2, with 9 bases matching TRBD1. J gave up 5 bases and V 5 bases, and 9 bases lay outside the gene matches. CDR3 length equals 15 residues. Germline V CDR1 and CDR2: SEHNR, FQNEAQ (reference sequence). The CDR3 loop reads CASSPGQGVGYGYTF. The DNA of the CDR3 is TGTGCCAGCAGCCCGGGACAGGGAGTAGGGTATGGCTACACCTTC. The complete variable domain, with remaining parts taken from reference TRBV7-9 and TRBJ1-2, reads DTGVSQNPRHKITKRGQNVTFRCDPISEHNRLYWYRQTLGQGPEFLTYFQNEAQLEKSRLLSDRFSAERPKGSFSTLEIQRTEQGDSAMYLCASSPGQGVGYGYTFGSGTRLTVV.

This chain uses TRBV7-2 with TRBJ2-7; TRBD2 might be the D (7 bases). From germline, CDR1 is SGHTA and CDR2 FQGNSA. The V end was cut by 2 bases, the J end by 2 bases, with 19 bases between. The CDR3 sequence is 17 residues long. CDR3 region: CASSLTPFGGGTYEQYF. In DNA form, the CDR3 reads TGTGCCAGCAGCTTAACTCCCTTCGGCGGGGGCACCTACGAGCAGTACTTC.

To note about this clone: This probably arose from a read error, given a far larger clone one base away. This chain links TRBV30 with TRBJ1-1, with TRBD1 as a possible D gene (5 bases). Trimming stripped 3 bases from V and 3 bases from J, with 17 bases between. Germline V gene lookup returns CDR1 GTSNPN and CDR2 SVGIG (reference sequence). CDR3 length equals 15 residues. The CDR3 here is CAWSLPLGLDTEAFF. Written as DNA, the CDR3 is TGTGCCTGGAGCTTACCTTTGGGACTTGACACTGAAGCTTTCTTT. Drawing the rest from reference TRBV30 and TRBJ1-1, the complete variable domain is SQTIHQWPATLVQPVGSPLSLECTVEGTSNPNLYWYRQAAGRGLQLLFYSVGIGQISSEVPQNLSASRPQDRQFILSSKKLLLSDSGFYLCAWSLPLGLDTEAFFGQGTRLTVV.

The J gene is TRBJ2-4, the V gene TRBV15, with unresolved D. The CDR3 extends over 18 amino acids. Germline values: CDR1 LNHNV, CDR2 YYDKDF (reference sequence). Between the trimmed V and J ends, which lost 2 bases and 3 bases, there was a span of 20 bases. CDR3 nucleotide sequence: TGTGCCACCAGCAGAACAATAGGGTCCGGTTTCGTCAAAAACATTCAGTACTTC. It translates to CATSRTIGSGFVKNIQYF.